The following is a T cell receptor (beta chain) sequence with its context. These data originate in a study of early T cells in non-severe SARS-CoV-2 infection. For the study at large: Sequencing input comprised bulk RNA from unsorted whole blood; chain pairing was not available.

Each single cDNA molecule received a unique molecular identifier. MiXCR, run by TCRdb on the 5' RACE reads, gives a single entry per CDR3 protein. The sample consists of roughly 57,000 distinct CDR3 sequences, approximately 13% of them appearing once. The CDR3 is 12 residues long. The germline V and J ends were trimmed by 7 bases and 3 bases, with 13 bases remaining between them. Germline V lookup: CDR1 SQVTM, CDR2 ANQGSEA. Specimen: whole blood, collected at baseline. This clonotype was sampled from an adult who was a healthcare worker with PCR-confirmed SARS-CoV-2 infection or an uninfected control (not recorded which). The chain combines TRBV29-1 with TRBJ2-7; a weak D match, TRBD2 (6 bases). CDR3 coding DNA: TGCAGCGGGCGGCAGGGACTCTACGAGCAGTACTTC. Translated: CSGRQGLYEQYF.